One sample yielded the 32 T cell receptor beta chains listed below, sequenced in a study of T-cell reconstitution after alpha-beta-depleted transplantation in children. TCRbeta library preparation incorporated unique molecular identifiers. One entry per CDR3 protein results from TCRdb running MiXCR on the PCR reads. The sample shows about 340,000 distinct CDR3 sequences, about 9.3% of them seen only once. The material was PBMCs from the stem cell graft donor, obtained from the stem cell graft. Source of these receptors: a human donor who donated a stem cell graft to a child with acute lymphoblastic leukemia.

This clonotype has more than one count but fewer than ten. The chain is built from TRBV7-2 and TRBJ2-7, with 14 bases lining up with TRBD2. V lost 5 bases to trimming and J lost 2 bases; unmatched junction nucleotides: 5. This CDR3 is built from 16 residues. Germline values: CDR1 SGHTA, CDR2 FQGNSA. This chain's CDR3 is CASSARGLAGAYEQYF. The CDR3 DNA follows: TGTGCCAGCAGCGCTCGGGGACTAGCGGGGGCCTACGAGCAGTACTTC.

This clonotype was counted only a few times. V and J are TRBV3-1 and TRBJ2-5, with 8 bases that match TRBD2. Germline assignment: CDR1 LGHDT and CDR2 YNNKEL (reference sequence). CDR3 length: 15 residues. Unmatched junction bases numbered 5, after V lost 5 bases and J lost 0 bases. Here the CDR3 reads CASSYMTSDQETQYF. The CDR3 region has the DNA TGTGCCAGCAGCTACATGACTAGCGACCAAGAGACCCAGTACTTC.

The chain has TRBV7-9 and TRBJ2-7; perhaps D is TRBD1 or TRBD2 (5 bases each). CDR1 is SEHNR and CDR2 is FQNEAQ in the germline V gene (reference sequence). Trimming left V 5 bases short and J 0 bases short, with 17 bases between. CDR3 length: 16 residues. CDR3 bases: TGTGCCAGCAGCCCCTGGGGCGTAGCGACCTCCTACGAGCAGTACTTC. This codes for CASSPWGVATSYEQYF.

This chain connects TRBV10-2 to TRBJ2-1; TRBD2 aligns across 7 bases. Germline CDR1 is WSHSY and CDR2 is SAAADI. V shed 8 bases and J 7 bases; nucleotides not matched to a gene: 11. The CDR3 runs 14 residues. For the CDR3, the DNA is TGCGCCAGCGGACCCCTCCTCGGGGGGAATGAGCAGTTCTTC. Translating gives CASGPLLGGNEQFF.

The chain is built from TRBV3-1 and TRBJ1-5; a weak D match, TRBD1 (6 bases). V was shortened by 1 base and J by 4 bases, with 11 bases between the two germline ends. Germline-derived CDR1 and CDR2 are LGHDT and YNNKEL (reference sequence). The CDR3 covers 15 residues. The CDR3 coding sequence is TGTGCCAGCAGCCAAGCACAGGGCGGGAATCAGCCCCAGCATTTT. It codes for CASSQAQGGNQPQHF.

CDR3 in DNA: TGCGCCAGCAGCACAGGGGCCAATGAGCAGTTCTTC. It yields the protein CASSTGANEQFF. The V and J genes are TRBV5-1 and TRBJ2-1; TRBD1 matches 7 bases. The V gene end was trimmed by 4 bases and the J gene end by 6 bases; junction bases not matched to a gene: 1. Germline V gene data show CDR1 as SGHRS and CDR2 as YFSETQ. This CDR3 has 12 residues.

The J gene is TRBJ2-2, the V gene TRBV20-1; possibly TRBD2 for D (5 bases). CDR1 is DFQATT and CDR2 is SNEGSKA in the germline V gene (reference sequence). Trimming shortened V by 1 base and J by 1 base, and 10 bases separated the two germline ends. The CDR3 length is 15 residues. The CDR3 region is CSARGTGGNTGELFF. Written as DNA, the CDR3 is TGCAGTGCTAGAGGCACCGGAGGGAACACCGGGGAGCTGTTTTTT.

This clonotype was detected many times. This chain joins TRBV10-1 and TRBJ2-2; D perhaps matches TRBD2 (5 bases). Germline CDR1 WNHNN, CDR2 SYGVQD (reference sequence). CDR3 length: 16 amino acids. The ends were cut back, 2 bases at V and 6 bases at J, with 16 bases in the middle. The CDR3 DNA sequence: TGCGCCAGCAGTGAGAGCCGCCTAGCTAATCCCGGGGAGCTGTTTTTT. It translates to CASSESRLANPGELFF.

The table lists this clonotype with a few counts. The V gene is TRBV20-1, the J gene TRBJ2-7; D possibly corresponds to TRBD1 (6 bases). This CDR3 is built from 14 residues. CDR1 DFQATT and CDR2 SNEGSKA come from the germline V gene (reference sequence). V lost 0 bases, J lost 2 bases, and 11 bases lay in between. The CDR3 bases are TGCAGTGCTAGAGAACCGGACAGTACCTACGAGCAGTACTTC. It is translated as CSAREPDSTYEQYF.

The gene calls are TRBV2 and TRBJ1-2; TRBD1 is a possible D gene (5 bases). The germline gives CDR1 SNHLY, CDR2 FYNNEI. The CDR3 extends over 14 amino acids. Between the trimmed V and J ends, which lost 6 bases and 4 bases, there was a span of 15 bases. CDR3 amino acids: CASRGRGLSYGYTF. CDR3 coding DNA: TGTGCCAGCAGGGGACGGGGGTTGAGCTATGGCTACACCTTC.

With respect to this clonotype: The junction shows a germline mismatch at one end, possibly a read error. The V gene is TRBV5-1, the J gene TRBJ1-1, with 7 bases lining up with TRBD1. The CDR3 runs to 16 residues. In germline, CDR1 is SGHRS, CDR2 YFSETQ. The CDR3 is CASSLVPQTGNTESFF. As DNA, the CDR3 is TGCGCCAGCAGCTTGGTCCCCCAGACAGGGAACACTGAATCTTTCTTT.

The chain carries TRBV7-9 and TRBJ2-5; maybe TRBD1 (5 bases). V dropped 5 bases and J dropped 1 base, with 17 bases sitting between them. This CDR3 comprises 16 residues. Germline V gives CDR1 SEHNR, CDR2 FQNEAQ (reference sequence). The CDR3 DNA follows: TGTGCCAGCAGCCCACAGGCGAACCTCTTCCAAGAGACCCAGTACTTC. Translating it yields CASSPQANLFQETQYF.

The CDR3 here is CASSLALREIGTDTQYF. The CDR3 DNA reads TGTGCCAGCAGTTTAGCGCTCAGGGAAATTGGCACAGATACGCAGTATTTT. This chain joins TRBV12-3 or TRBV12-4 and TRBJ2-3; TRBD1 might be the D (5 bases). Trimming cost V 0 bases and J 1 base, with 14 bases left between them. This CDR3 comprises 17 residues.

This clonotype was seen at least ten times. This chain uses TRBV9 with TRBJ2-4; 8 positions agree with TRBD1. The CDR3 sequence is 19 residues long. The V and J ends lost 0 bases and 1 base, in that order; junction bases with no gene match: 12. The germline V gene encodes CDR1 SGDLS and CDR2 YYNGEE. The CDR3 DNA reads TGTGCCAGCAGCGTAGATCCGGGACAGGCAACGGGGGCCAAAAACATTCAGTACTTC. Amino acid sequence: CASSVDPGQATGAKNIQYF.

Ten or more counts support this clonotype. This chain uses TRBV20-1 with TRBJ2-1, with D uncertain. CDR1 is DFQATT and CDR2 is SNEGSKA in the germline V gene (reference sequence). The CDR3 has 15 residues. The germline V and J ends were trimmed by 0 bases and 4 bases, with 13 bases remaining between them. For the CDR3, the DNA is TGCAGTGCTAGAGATTATGTGGGAAATTACAATGAGCAGTTCTTC. Its translation: CSARDYVGNYNEQFF.

There are a few counts of this clonotype. This chain joins TRBV7-8 and TRBJ2-2, with TRBD2 identical over 8 bases. Germline assignment: CDR1 SGHVS and CDR2 FQNEAQ. This CDR3 is 18 amino acids long. V dropped 1 base and J dropped 6; count of bases not matched to a gene: 13. CDR3 amino acids: CASSLGRLSGIGAGELFF. The DNA of the CDR3 is TGTGCCAGCAGCTTAGGGCGCCTTAGCGGGATCGGGGCCGGGGAGCTGTTTTTT. Full variable domain (missing parts from reference TRBV7-8 and TRBJ2-2): GAGVSQSPRYKVAKRGQDVALRCDPISGHVSLFWYQQALGQGPEFLTYFQNEAQLDKSGLPSDRFFAERPEGSVSTLKIQRTQQEDSAVYLCASSLGRLSGIGAGELFFGEGSRLTVL.

Only a few counts were recorded for this clonotype. V is TRBV27 and J is TRBJ2-1; no definite D call. Per germline, CDR1 MNHEY and CDR2 SMNVEV (reference sequence). With 2 bases removed from V and 1 base from J, the gap between germline ends came to 6 bases. This CDR3 is built from 14 residues. CDR3 amino acids: CASSLQASYNEQFF. Written as DNA, the CDR3 is TGTGCCAGCAGTTTACAAGCATCCTACAATGAGCAGTTCTTC.

This clonotype showed up many times. This rearrangement joins TRBV4-1 to TRBJ1-1; weak D call: TRBD1 (5 bases). This CDR3 spans 14 amino acids. The germline V and J ends were trimmed by 4 bases and 6 bases, with 15 bases remaining between them. The germline V gene has CDR1 MGHRA and CDR2 YSYEKL. CDR3 sequence: CASSPIGRGAEAFF. The CDR3 DNA is TGCGCCAGCAGCCCCATTGGCCGGGGGGCTGAAGCTTTCTTT.

The chain employs TRBV20-1 and TRBJ2-7; TRBD2 agrees at 7 bases. Germline V gene data show CDR1 as DFQATT and CDR2 as SNEGSKA (reference sequence). Trimming at V came to 0 bases and at J to 6 bases, leaving 17 bases not matched to a gene. The CDR3 runs 17 residues. The CDR3 DNA sequence: TGCAGTGCTAGAGATCTTGTGGTGGGAGGGCCCACGGCCGAGCAGTACTTC. This gives the protein CSARDLVVGGPTAEQYF.

The sample holds many counts of this clonotype. The genes are TRBV5-6 and TRBJ2-5, with a possible D match to TRBD1 (5 bases). The CDR3 sequence is 14 residues long. Germline V gene lookup returns CDR1 SGHDT and CDR2 YYEEEE. Trimming shortened V by 0 bases and J by 5 bases, and 11 bases separated the two germline ends. In DNA form, the CDR3 reads TGTGCCAGCAGCTTGGGGGCAGGGCGGGAGACCCAGTACTTC. Translated: CASSLGAGRETQYF.

The CDR3 DNA reads as TGCGCCAGCAGCCAAGTTGGAGACAGGCGGTGGGCTTTCTTT. Its translation is CASSQVGDRRWAFF. The chain is built from TRBV4-1 and TRBJ1-1, with D possibly matching TRBD1 (6 bases). The length of the CDR3 is 14 residues. CDR1 is MGHRA, CDR2 YSYEKL, per germline. Deletions cut 1 base from V and 11 bases from J, with 17 bases between.

In this sample, this clonotype turned up a few times. J is TRBJ1-1 and V is TRBV7-3; the D gene is possibly TRBD1 (5 bases). Per germline, CDR1 SGHTA and CDR2 FQGTGA. The CDR3 totals 13 residues. Between the trimmed V and J ends, which lost 5 bases and 7 bases, there was a span of 14 bases. The CDR3 loop is CASSLGGEGEAFF. Written as DNA, the CDR3 is TGTGCCAGCAGCCTCGGAGGGGAGGGTGAAGCTTTCTTT.

This clonotype was seen repeatedly, ten times or more. V and J are TRBV29-1 and TRBJ2-3; possibly TRBD1 for D (5 bases). The germline gives CDR1 SQVTM, CDR2 ANQGSEA. The CDR3 contains 13 residues. V was cut by 6 bases and J by 1 base, with 11 bases left in between. CDR3 in amino acids: CSVTVFGTDTQYF. CDR3 nucleotides: TGCAGCGTGACAGTCTTTGGCACAGATACGCAGTATTTT.

Here the CDR3 DNA reads TGCAGTGCTAGCCCGCCGATTTTCTTAGGCACAGATACGCAGTATTTT. Its translation is CSASPPIFLGTDTQYF. J is TRBJ2-3 and V is TRBV20-1; no clear D gene. Trimming pared 3 bases from V and 1 base from J, leaving 17 bases between. This CDR3 is 16 amino acids long. The V gene's germline CDR1 is DFQATT and CDR2 SNEGSKA (reference sequence).

The table lists this clonotype with a few counts. The chain joins TRBV19 to TRBJ2-1; 12 nucleotides match TRBD2. Germline V gives CDR1 LNHDA, CDR2 SQIVND (reference sequence). J gave up 14 bases and V 6 bases, and 17 bases lay outside the gene matches. This CDR3 comprises 16 residues. CDR3 region: CASSRLAGAYKLEKFF. As DNA, the CDR3 is TGTGCCAGTAGCCGACTAGCGGGAGCCTATAAGCTGGAGAAGTTCTTC. Combining the CDR3 with reference TRBV19 and TRBJ2-1 gives the whole variable domain DGGITQSPKYLFRKEGQNVTLSCEQNLNHDAMYWYRQDPGQGLRLIYYSQIVNDFQKGDIAEGYSVSREKKESFPLTVTSAQKNPTAFYLCASSRLAGAYKLEKFFGPGTRLTVL.

The chain combines TRBV13 with TRBJ2-7; 8 bases are shared with TRBD2. The junction had 11 bases not matched to a gene; V was cut back by 1 base and J by 6 bases. CDR3 length equals 16 residues. CDR1 and CDR2 from the germline V gene are PRHDT and FYEKMQ (reference sequence). CDR3 in amino acids: CASSLVLSGKSGEQYF. The CDR3 DNA reads TGTGCCAGCAGCTTAGTCCTTAGCGGGAAAAGCGGCGAGCAGTACTTC.

This clonotype was seen ten or more times. The J gene is TRBJ1-5, the V gene TRBV20-1, with D possibly matching TRBD1 (5 bases). CDR1 and CDR2 from the germline V gene are DFQATT and SNEGSKA (reference sequence). The CDR3 sequence is 15 residues long. V was clipped by 0 bases and J by 4 bases, with 13 bases between them. Here the CDR3 DNA reads TGCAGTGCTAGAGATCAGAGGGGTCAGAATCAGCCCCAGCATTTT. Amino acids: CSARDQRGQNQPQHF.

This clonotype was recorded once. This may come from a read error, since a much larger clone is one base off. This chain uses TRBV5-1 with TRBJ1-1; no clear D gene. Deletions cut 4 bases from V and 8 bases from J, with 12 bases between. This CDR3 region has 12 residues. CDR1 SGHRS and CDR2 YFSETQ come from the germline V gene. CDR3 protein: CASSSGIGEAFF. The CDR3 nucleotides read TGCGCCAGCAGCAGCGGGATAGGGGAAGCTTTCTTT.

This clonotype appeared a few times. This chain links TRBV10-2 with TRBJ1-4, with D hard to call. The V end was cut by 3 bases, the J end by 0 bases, with 14 bases between. The germline CDR1 and CDR2 sequences are WSHSY and SAAADI. This CDR3 has 17 residues. CDR3 sequence (DNA): TGCGCCAGCAGTGAACCGATCCGCGGCACAACTAATGAAAAACTGTTTTTT. Residues: CASSEPIRGTTNEKLFF.

V and J are TRBV6-6 and TRBJ1-3; tentative D call: TRBD1 (5 bases). The CDR3 sequence is 11 residues long. CDR1 is MNHNY, CDR2 SVGAGI, per germline (reference sequence). V lost 8 bases and J lost 8, with 10 bases in between. The CDR3 region has the DNA TGTGCCAGCTCGCGGGGGGACACCATATATTTT. As protein: CASSRGDTIYF.

J is TRBJ2-4 and V is TRBV5-6; D is uncertain. Germline CDR1 reads SGHDT; CDR2 reads YYEEEE. The CDR3 extends over 15 amino acids. V lost 0 bases, J lost 1 base, and 8 bases lay in between. The CDR3 sequence is CASSLVGPAKNIQYF. The DNA of the CDR3 is TGTGCCAGCAGCTTGGTGGGCCCGGCCAAAAACATTCAGTACTTC.

For the CDR3, the DNA is TGTGCCAGCAGCCAAGTCCGAACAGGGTCATTGCCCGGGGAGCTGTTTTTT. Its protein is CASSQVRTGSLPGELFF. V and J are TRBV4-2 and TRBJ2-2, with D possibly matching TRBD1 (6 bases). V was cut by 1 base and J by 6 bases, with 18 bases left in between. Per germline, CDR1 LGHNA and CDR2 YNFKEQ. CDR3 size: 17 residues.